The next 7 T cell receptor beta chains were all read from a single sample in a study of T cells in Graves' hyperthyroidism and ophthalmopathy. It was RNA transcripts that yielded the amplified TCR beta CDR3 regions. HTBI primers were employed in a first-round RT-PCR of the TCR CDR3. TCRdb used MiXCR to reprocess the multiplex PCR reads, holding one entry per CDR3 protein. The table has 650,000 to 800,000 distinct CDR3 sequences, just under 45% seen once. The source material was peripheral blood or thyroid tissue (not recorded which). The source of these receptors is an adult man with Graves' disease, either hyperthyroidism or ophthalmopathy (not recorded which).

The V gene is TRBV7-6, the J gene TRBJ1-1; D gene unclear. Per germline, CDR1 SGHVS and CDR2 FNYEAQ. Trimming stripped 6 bases from V and 1 base from J, with 15 bases between. CDR3 length: 15 amino acids. CDR3 protein: CASSDSSAGNTEAFF. The DNA for the CDR3 is TGTGCCAGCAGTGACTCTTCCGCGGGGAACACTGAAGCTTTCTTT.

The DNA for the CDR3 is TGTGCCAGCAGCGTGATCGCAGGGGGAGAGACCCAGTACTTC. This gives the protein CASSVIAGGETQYF. The chain recombines TRBV9 with TRBJ2-5; 7 bases match TRBD1. V dropped 2 bases and J dropped 4; count of bases not matched to a gene: 5. The CDR3 is 14 amino acids. The germline CDR1 and CDR2 sequences are SGDLS and YYNGEE.

The chain carries TRBV7-3 and TRBJ2-2; 7 nucleotides agree with TRBD2. The CDR3 loop spans 18 amino acids. Trimming cost V 4 bases and J 1 base; bases outside gene matches: 12. The V gene's germline CDR1 is SGHTA and CDR2 FQGTGA. This CDR3 reads CASSSPTGGRENTGELFF. CDR3 nucleotide sequence: TGTGCCAGCAGCTCCCCGACTGGCGGGAGAGAGAACACCGGGGAGCTGTTTTTT.

The chain links TRBV2 to TRBJ1-2, with no clear D. Germline V gene sequence: CDR1 SNHLY, CDR2 FYNNEI. The CDR3 covers 15 residues. Trimming pared 3 bases from V and 3 bases from J, leaving 14 bases between. The CDR3 DNA follows: TGTGCCAGCAGTGATTCGGGGAACGGCGACTATGGCTACACCTTC. Translated: CASSDSGNGDYGYTF.

V is TRBV15 and J is TRBJ2-5; D remains ambiguous. Germline V gene lookup returns CDR1 LNHNV and CDR2 YYDKDF (reference sequence). The CDR3 has 13 amino acids. Trimming took 3 bases from V and 5 from J, leaving 10 bases between them. CDR3 coding DNA: TGTGCCACCAGCAGCACCAGGTGGGAGACCCAGTACTTC. Its translation: CATSSTRWETQYF.

In the case of this clonotype: A much more abundant neighbour one base away suggests this may be a read error. The J gene is TRBJ2-2, the V gene TRBV10-3; the D is unclear. The CDR3 is made up of 15 amino acids. CDR1 and CDR2 (germline): ENHRY, SYGVKD. Deletions cut 6 bases from V and 0 bases from J, with 11 bases between. The CDR3 DNA follows: TGTGCCATCAGGGAAGGTCGAACGAACACCGGGGAGCTGTTTTTT. Translating it yields CAIREGRTNTGELFF.

V is TRBV12-3 or TRBV12-4 and J is TRBJ2-7; D perhaps matches TRBD1 (6 bases). This CDR3 spans 14 amino acids. Trimming pared 6 bases from V and 6 bases from J, leaving 18 bases between. This chain's CDR3 is CASSPQGSFAEQYF. DNA for the CDR3: TGTGCCAGCAGCCCTCAGGGGAGTTTTGCCGAGCAGTACTTC.